The TCR beta chain described here comes from a study of Graves' ophthalmopathy and Graves' hyperthyroidism listed by TCRdb under 2018. For context, the study as a whole: A patient counted as having stable hyperthyroidism if there was no progression to ophthalmopathy within 18 months of follow-up. To explore V-J signatures that distinguish ophthalmopathy from hyperthyroidism, a discovery set of about a hundred patients was enrolled, made up of some 41 with ophthalmopathy and 57 with stable hyperthyroidism. In more than 5 hyperthyroidism patients, the T-cell repertoire of thyroid tissue was compared with the T-cell repertoire of blood. For independent validation, a separate cohort was made up of approximately 19 hyperthyroidism patients plus 17 patients who later progressed from hyperthyroidism to ophthalmopathy. To tell Graves' ophthalmopathy apart from Graves' hyperthyroidism, and to predict which patients would progress to ophthalmopathy, the study relied on TCR beta repertoire signatures. After sampling, hyperthyroidism patients received methimazole starting at 30 mg daily, and ophthalmopathy patients received high-dose intravenous methylprednisolone. In total, approximately 130 blood samples were TCR-sequenced: approximately 42 ophthalmopathy, 80 or so hyperthyroidism and about 17 hyperthyroidism-to-ophthalmopathy patients. Study-wide conclusions, independent of this receptor: The 13-signature model separated ophthalmopathy from stable hyperthyroidism with approximately 90% sensitivity and approximately 83% specificity in cross-validation, and 80%/75% in the test set. In validation, the model predicted ophthalmopathy progression with nearly 71% sensitivity and approximately 78% specificity; 12 predicted patients were CT-confirmed with GO in a median of around 6.5 months. Sample size was not statistically predetermined, and group allocation was not concealed from the investigators. Most of the expanded thyroid clonotypes with a frequency above 0.001 were also detected in blood, and it was suggested that the thyroid immune response may be reflected by blood repertoires.

Ten or more counts support this clonotype. The antigen this receptor binds is unknown. One base away there is no much larger clone; base qualities are not given. Hyperthyroidism patients were newly diagnosed, were aged 18 to 65 years, and had a disease duration under 2 months. Patients were excluded if they had other autoimmune diseases, uncontrolled infections, pregnancy or lactation. Diagnosis relied on clinical symptoms, serum thyroxine, TRAb, thyroid ultrasound and orbital computed tomography. Trizol reagent was used to extract the total RNA, and its quality was then checked on an Agilent 2100 Bioanalyzer. The V and J ends are trimmed by 4 bases and 8 bases, leaving 15 bases between them. From the cysteine up to the phenylalanine, the CDR3 has a length of 14 residues. Of the read, only the CDR3 DNA is kept; its 42 bases are in frame from base 1. CDR1 and CDR2 are drawn from the germline V gene: SGHRS, YFSETQ.

TCR beta CDR3 regions were amplified from RNA transcripts for repertoire sequencing. The first round was an RT-PCR using HTBI primers with the Qiagen OneStep RT-PCR kit, and this first round was followed by a second-round multiplex PCR, then size selection and purification. The libraries underwent paired-end sequencing with 100 bp reads on an Illumina HiSeq2000. As for the original processing: SOAPnuke was used to process the reads, removing any read that contained adapters or uncalled bases, had a mean Phred below 15, or lacked an exact match to the constant primer or identifier. COPE v1.2.5 was used to merge high-quality paired reads. Clonotypes were defined as unique nucleotide sequences and were aligned to IMGT TRB V, D and J references using MiTCR v1.1. Only V-J combinations with frequency above 0.0001 were analysed, covering around 99% of repertoires. For each V-J combination, a TCR clonal expansion and chaos score was defined as F50 clonal expansion divided by the chaos observed in the TCRdist matrix. Welch's t-statistics and random forest were used to narrow the features down to 10 to 15 V-J combinations, which were then fed into a naive Bayes classifier. Thyroid-blood repertoire similarity was quantified with the Morisita-Horn index. TCRdb reprocessed the public reads (quality trimming at Q25 with fastp, clone calling with MiXCR) and kept in-frame beta chains. When rows share a CDR3 protein, they turn into one entry using the most common DNA and genes. The V and J calls, along with clone size, are taken from TCRdb and not from the paper's own processing. Across this sample there are more than 1,000,000 distinct CDR3 sequences, with less than 45% seen only once. Of the sample, approximately 12% falls within the top ten clones.

This receptor chain uses TRBV5-1 and TRBJ1-4; TRBD1 is a weak D gene call, 5 bases matching. The specimen sequenced was peripheral blood or thyroid tissue (not recorded which). The TCR was taken from an adult man with Graves' hyperthyroidism. CDR3 region: CASSPGTSREKLFF. In nucleotide form, the sequence is TGCGCCAGCAGCCCGGGGACGTCGAGGGAAAAACTGTTTTTT.